This is a list of T cell receptor beta chains from one sample in a study of blood T cell repertoires in COVID-19. The data were produced by immunoSEQ multiplex PCR, yet TCRdb's version contains in-frame clones alone and is incomplete. The sample records about 150,000 clones, roughly 87% being singletons. Sequencing was done on a sample of peripheral blood. These receptors all come from a woman aged 55-69 years with active or convalescent COVID-19. Each CDR3 is given with its conserved first and last residue. D genes are given only for firm matches. Size tells how often a clone was seen (once, few, many) or the class of an expanded clone, and some rows leave it out.

D: TRBD1
V: TRBV18
J: TRBJ1-2
size: NA
CDR3: CASSRQGGNSNYGYTF
DNA: TGTGCCAGCTCACGACAGGGCGGGAATTCTAACTATGGCTACACCTTC

D: NA
V: TRBV18
J: TRBJ1-5
size: NA
CDR3: CASSPAGDSNQPQHF
DNA: TGTGCCAGCTCACCGGCGGGGGACAGCAATCAGCCCCAGCATTTT

D: NA
V: TRBV5-1
J: TRBJ1-5
size: NA
CDR3: CASSLSPESNQPQHF
DNA: TGCGCCAGCAGCTTGAGCCCTGAGAGCAATCAGCCCCAGCATTTT

D: NA
V: TRBV13
J: TRBJ2-7
size: NA
CDR3: CASSRSGYKQYF
DNA: TGTGCCAGCAGCAGAAGCGGATATAAGCAGTACTTC

D: NA
V: TRBV7-8
J: TRBJ2-7
size: once
CDR3: CASSLGATSSYEQYF
DNA: TGTGCCAGCAGCTTAGGGGCCACGAGCTCCTACGAGCAGTACTTC

D: TRBD1
V: TRBV3-1/TRBV3-2
J: TRBJ2-7
size: NA
CDR3: CASSQAGTGTYEQYF
DNA: TGTGCCAGCAGCCAAGCCGGGACAGGGACTTACGAGCAGTACTTC

D: NA
V: TRBV2
J: TRBJ1-3
size: NA
CDR3: CASTSGGNTIYF
DNA: TGTGCCAGCACCTCCGGGGGAAACACCATATATTTT

D: NA
V: TRBV19
J: TRBJ1-1
size: NA
CDR3: CASSIPRATEAFF
DNA: TGTGCCAGTAGTATCCCCAGGGCCACTGAAGCTTTCTTT

D: NA
V: TRBV5-1
J: TRBJ2-7
size: once
CDR3: CASRGRDYEQYF
DNA: TGCGCCAGCAGAGGCAGGGACTACGAGCAGTACTTC

D: NA
V: TRBV21-1
J: TRBJ2-3
size: NA
CDR3: CASSKLRGIVLTDTQYF
DNA: TGTGCCAGCAGCAAATTGCGGGGGATAGTATTGACAGATACGCAGTATTTT

D: NA
V: TRBV19
J: TRBJ2-1
size: NA
CDR3: CATSRVLKPDEQFF
DNA: TGTGCCACCAGCCGGGTCTTAAAGCCCGATGAGCAGTTCTTC

D: NA
V: TRBV5-1
J: TRBJ2-1
size: NA
CDR3: CASQGGAPTMSSYNEQFF
DNA: TGCGCCAGCCAAGGGGGAGCTCCTACAATGAGCTCCTACAATGAGCAGTTCTTC

D: NA
V: TRBV5-8
J: TRBJ1-2
size: NA
CDR3: CASSYQRAGPNYGYTF
DNA: TGTGCCAGCAGCTATCAGAGGGCAGGTCCTAACTATGGCTACACCTTC

D: NA
V: TRBV7-2
J: TRBJ1-6
size: NA
CDR3: CASSLQGLPLHF
DNA: TGTGCCAGCAGCTTACAGGGTTTACCCCTCCACTTT

D: NA
V: TRBV9
J: TRBJ1-1
size: NA
CDR3: CASSPRERTDTEAFF
DNA: TGTGCCAGCAGCCCCCGAGAACGAACTGACACTGAAGCTTTCTTT

D: NA
V: TRBV6-6
J: TRBJ2-7
size: NA
CDR3: CASSHPGRAGYEQYF
DNA: TGTGCCAGCAGCCACCCCGGCAGGGCTGGCTACGAGCAGTACTTC

D: NA
V: TRBV18
J: TRBJ2-7
size: NA
CDR3: CASSRPGIYEQYF
DNA: TGTGCCAGCTCACGCCCGGGGATCTACGAGCAGTACTTC

D: NA
V: TRBV5-1
J: TRBJ1-1
size: NA
CDR3: CASSSIDGGTEAFF
DNA: TGCGCCAGCAGCTCCATCGACGGGGGAACTGAAGCTTTCTTT

D: NA
V: TRBV7-3
J: TRBJ2-2
size: NA
CDR3: CASSLTFSGRTGELFF
DNA: TGTGCCAGCAGCTTAACGTTCTCAGGGAGGACCGGGGAGCTGTTTTTT

D: NA
V: TRBV6-5
J: TRBJ1-2
size: NA
CDR3: CASRGPGHIYGYTF
DNA: TGTGCCAGCAGGGGCCCGGGACACATATATGGCTACACCTTC

D: TRBD2
V: TRBV4-3
J: TRBJ2-1
size: NA
CDR3: CASSQETGSGGRGNEQFF
DNA: TGCGCCAGCAGCCAAGAAACCGGAAGCGGGGGCCGGGGCAATGAGCAGTTCTTC

D: NA
V: TRBV14
J: TRBJ1-1
size: few
CDR3: CASTYLKGWNTEAFF
DNA: TGTGCCAGCACCTATCTAAAGGGGTGGAACACTGAAGCTTTCTTT